This TCR beta chain originates from a study of regulatory T cells. The primer mix had 52 TRBV and 13 TRBJ primers. Repertoires were generated with immunoSEQ multiplex PCR, while TCRdb's copy carries only in-frame clones and drops some. The sample records almost 30,000 clones, 85% to 95% being singletons. From germline, CDR1 is MNHNS and CDR2 SASEGT. The CDR3 consists of 18 residues. Trimming took off 2 bases at V and 7 bases at J, with 26 bases between the two ends. This clone appeared a single time. The target antigen is unknown. General study results and limits: In CD3G-deficient patients, conventional CD4+ T cells were enriched for hydrophobic CDR3 residues at positions 6 and 7.

The gene calls are TRBV6-1 and TRBJ1-2; TRBD1 might be the D (5 bases). The TCR originated in a person under 35 with CD3G deficiency. The sample consisted of conventional CD4+ T cells sorted from blood. The CDR3 loop reads CASSEFFMQGPKKGGYTF. The CDR3 bases are TGTGCCAGCAGTGAATTTTTCATGCAGGGACCCAAAAAGGGTGGCTACACCTTC.